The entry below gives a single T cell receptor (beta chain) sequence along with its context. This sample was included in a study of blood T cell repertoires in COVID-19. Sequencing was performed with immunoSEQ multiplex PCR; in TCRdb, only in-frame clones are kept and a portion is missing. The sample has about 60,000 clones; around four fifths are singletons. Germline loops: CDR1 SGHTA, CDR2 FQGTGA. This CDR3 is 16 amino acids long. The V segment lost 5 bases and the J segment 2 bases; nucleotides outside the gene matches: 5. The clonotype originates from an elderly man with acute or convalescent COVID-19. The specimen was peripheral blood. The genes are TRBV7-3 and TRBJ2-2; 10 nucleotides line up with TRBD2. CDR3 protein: CASSPRTSGNTGELFF. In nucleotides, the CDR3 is TGTGCCAGCAGCCCCAGGACTAGCGGAAACACCGGGGAGCTGTTTTTT.